Listed here are 28 T cell receptor beta chains from one sample, sequenced in a study of T cells of healthy individuals. MiXCR was run by TCRdb on the 5' RACE reads, yielding one entry per CDR3 protein. Of about 100,000 distinct CDR3 sequences in the sample, under 20% were seen once. These receptors were obtained from a human donor in good health.

The gene calls are TRBV7-8 and TRBJ2-7; TRBD2 matches at 11 bases. The trim removed 5 bases at V and 4 bases at J, leaving 7 bases unmatched. This CDR3 has 15 amino acids. Germline-derived CDR1 and CDR2 are SGHVS and FQNEAQ. The CDR3 reads CASSAGLAAMYEQYF. The CDR3, as DNA: TGTGCCAGCAGCGCGGGACTAGCGGCCATGTACGAGCAGTACTTC.

This clonotype was observed many times. This chain uses TRBV2 with TRBJ2-5; D unresolved. The germline V gene encodes CDR1 SNHLY and CDR2 FYNNEI. The CDR3 is made up of 11 amino acids. The germline V and J ends were trimmed by 6 bases and 1 base, with 3 bases remaining between them. CDR3 protein: CASSFQETQYF. In DNA, the CDR3 is TGTGCCAGCAGCTTCCAAGAGACCCAGTACTTC.

This clonotype was found a few times. The rearrangement links TRBV6-6 to TRBJ1-1; D is uncertain. CDR3 length: 11 residues. V was trimmed by 6 bases and J by 6 bases, leaving 8 bases between them. The germline V gene has CDR1 MNHNY and CDR2 SVGAGI (reference sequence). The CDR3, as DNA: TGTGCCAGCAGGGATCTCTCTGAAGCTTTCTTT. This translates into CASRDLSEAFF.

This chain joins TRBV18 and TRBJ2-3; no clear D gene. V lost 6 bases to trimming and J lost 0 bases, with 10 bases between them. This CDR3 spans 14 amino acids. CDR1 is KGHSH, CDR2 LQKENI, per germline. Written as DNA, the CDR3 is TGTGCCAGCTCCCCCACAGCTAGCACAGATACGCAGTATTTT. Its protein is CASSPTASTDTQYF.

Only a few counts were recorded for this clonotype. DNA of the CDR3: TGCAGTGGGACTAGCGGTCCCCGACGGTTCTTC. Translated, it gives CSGTSGPRRFF. The chain joins TRBV20-1 to TRBJ2-1; TRBD2 aligns across 10 bases. Germline CDR1 and CDR2: DFQATT and SNEGSKA (reference sequence). V trimming: 7 bases; J trimming: 15 bases; junction bases outside the gene matches: 9. The CDR3 covers 11 residues.

In this sample, this clonotype turned up a few times. The chain joins TRBV20-1 to TRBJ1-6, with D perhaps matching TRBD1 (6 bases). In germline, CDR1 is DFQATT, CDR2 SNEGSKA (reference sequence). The CDR3 is 13 amino acids. The V gene lost 5 bases and the J gene lost 10 bases, with 15 bases spanning the gap. CDR3 DNA: TGCAGTGCTGACCGGGACATAGGATCACCCCTCCACTTT. This codes for CSADRDIGSPLHF.

The sample holds a few counts of this clonotype. This chain connects TRBV5-6 to TRBJ2-1; 7 bases are shared with TRBD1. V dropped 0 bases and J dropped 10; count of bases not matched to a gene: 4. Germline V gives CDR1 SGHDT, CDR2 YYEEEE. This CDR3 spans 13 amino acids. The CDR3 DNA reads as TGTGCCAGCAGCTTGGAGGGGACAGAGGAGCAGTTCTTC. Amino acid sequence: CASSLEGTEEQFF.

The table lists this clonotype with many counts. The J gene is TRBJ2-7, the V gene TRBV29-1; D may be TRBD2 (5 bases). This CDR3 spans 13 amino acids. Per the germline V gene, CDR1 is SQVTM and CDR2 is ANQGSEA. V gave up 4 bases and J gave up 2 bases, with 12 bases separating them. The CDR3 region is CSVVTMKAYEQYF. The CDR3 DNA is TGCAGCGTTGTGACTATGAAGGCCTACGAGCAGTACTTC.

Only a few counts were recorded for this clonotype. The chain recombines TRBV28 with TRBJ1-5; D might be TRBD1 (5 bases). The ends were cut back, 8 bases at V and 4 bases at J, with 18 bases in the middle. Germline V gene lookup returns CDR1 MDHEN and CDR2 SYDVKM. The length of the CDR3 is 15 residues. The DNA for the CDR3 is TGTGCCAGCTGCCCGGCCTCTCCAGGGAATCAGCCCCAGCATTTT. It codes for CASCPASPGNQPQHF.

In its sample, this clonotype was seen many times. The gene calls are TRBV30 and TRBJ1-5; TRBD1 aligns across 7 bases. Germline-derived CDR1 and CDR2 are GTSNPN and SVGIG (reference sequence). V shed 1 base, J shed 3 bases, and the junction held 9 bases outside the gene matches. This CDR3 spans 16 amino acids. The CDR3 coding sequence is TGTGCCTGGAGTGGACGACAGGGTCCTCTCAATCAGCCCCAGCATTTT. Amino acids: CAWSGRQGPLNQPQHF.

This clonotype was picked up many times. The gene calls are TRBV6-6 and TRBJ2-7; 9 bases line up with TRBD1. V shed 4 bases and J 1 base; nucleotides not matched to a gene: 5. Germline values: CDR1 MNHNY, CDR2 SVGAGI (reference sequence). The CDR3 runs 15 residues. The DNA of the CDR3 is TGTGCCAGCAGTTCGGGACAGGGAGTTTCCTACGAGCAGTACTTC. It is translated as CASSSGQGVSYEQYF.

Only a few counts were recorded for this clonotype. The chain is built from TRBV6-2 or TRBV6-3 and TRBJ1-2; D remains unclear. Trimming took 2 bases from V and 2 from J, leaving 9 bases between them. The CDR3 runs 14 residues. CDR1 is MNHEY, CDR2 SVGEGT, per germline. The CDR3 sequence: CASSYQHRNYGYTF. The CDR3, as DNA: TGTGCCAGCAGTTACCAACACAGAAACTATGGCTACACCTTC.

The chain has TRBV18 and TRBJ1-1; 7 bases line up with TRBD1. The germline V gene encodes CDR1 KGHSH and CDR2 LQKENI. This CDR3 has 16 residues. Trimming cost V 0 bases and J 7 bases; bases outside gene matches: 11. In nucleotides, the CDR3 is TGTGCCAGCTCACCACCGGGGCAGGGGGTTCGAAGTGAAGCTTTCTTT. Protein sequence: CASSPPGQGVRSEAFF. The complete variable domain, with remaining parts taken from reference TRBV18 and TRBJ1-1, reads NAGVMQNPRHLVRRRGQEARLRCSPMKGHSHVYWYRQLPEEGLKFMVYLQKENIIDESGMPKERFSAEFPKEGPSILRIQQVVRGDSAAYFCASSPPGQGVRSEAFFGQGTRLTVV.

This clonotype came up many times. The chain recombines TRBV20-1 with TRBJ1-6; 7 bases match TRBD1. Per the germline V gene, CDR1 is DFQATT and CDR2 is SNEGSKA (reference sequence). V shed 1 base and J 4 bases; nucleotides not matched to a gene: 10. The CDR3 length is 17 residues. The CDR3 DNA reads as TGCAGTGCTAGAGGGGACAGCCCGGACGGATATAATTCACCCCTCCACTTT. Translation: CSARGDSPDGYNSPLHF.

This chain connects TRBV9 to TRBJ1-5, with D uncertain. CDR3 size: 15 residues. The V end lost 0 bases, the J end lost 0 bases, and 7 bases lay between the germline ends. Germline V gene data show CDR1 as SGDLS and CDR2 as YYNGEE. For the CDR3, the DNA is TGTGCCAGCAGCGTAGGACCGAGTAGCAATCAGCCCCAGCATTTT. Translated, it gives CASSVGPSSNQPQHF.

The chain uses TRBV6-9 and TRBJ2-1; 14 nucleotides match TRBD2. The junction had 14 bases not matched to a gene; V was cut back by 7 bases and J by 0 bases. Germline values: CDR1 MNHGY, CDR2 SVAAGI. The CDR3 sequence is 20 residues long. As DNA, the CDR3 is TGTGCCAGCACTCAATTTGGACTAGCGGGAGGCCCAAGCTCCTACAATGAGCAGTTCTTC. Protein sequence: CASTQFGLAGGPSSYNEQFF.

A few counts support this clonotype. This chain connects TRBV6-5 to TRBJ1-2, with a tentative D call TRBD1 (5 bases). Germline CDR1 MNHEY, CDR2 SVGAGI. The CDR3 contains 13 residues. V was pared by 7 bases and J by 4 bases, with 13 bases between. CDR3 sequence reads: CASTGQPRYGYTF. Written as DNA, the CDR3 is TGTGCCAGCACCGGACAACCCCGCTATGGCTACACCTTC.

This clonotype has a handful of counts. The chain links TRBV7-7 to TRBJ1-6; D remains ambiguous. The CDR3 covers 13 residues. Trimming removed 2 bases at V and 6 bases at J, with 5 bases between. Germline V CDR1 and CDR2: SSHAT, FNYEAQ (reference sequence). CDR3 nucleotides: TGTGCCAGCAGCTTAAGGTCTAATTCACCCCTCCACTTT. It codes for CASSLRSNSPLHF.

The chain recombines TRBV6-1 with TRBJ2-5; 8 bases fit TRBD1. The trim removed 6 bases at V and 5 bases at J, leaving 8 bases unmatched. Germline lookup yields CDR1 MNHNS and CDR2 SASEGT. This CDR3 contains 14 residues. CDR3 DNA: TGTGCCAGCAGAGAAACAGGGGGTGGGGAGACCCAGTACTTC. It translates to CASRETGGGETQYF.

J is TRBJ1-5 and V is TRBV7-2; D ambiguous. Germline CDR1 reads SGHTA; CDR2 reads FQGNSA. The CDR3 is made up of 15 amino acids. V was shortened by 2 bases and J by 4 bases, with 12 bases between the two germline ends. The CDR3: CASSLSGVRNQPQHF. The DNA of the CDR3 is TGTGCCAGCAGCTTATCTGGGGTCCGGAATCAGCCCCAGCATTTT.

The CDR3 DNA is TGCGCCAGCAGCTTGGTTCAGGGTCCCTACAATGAGCAGTTCTTC. This encodes CASSLVQGPYNEQFF. The V gene is TRBV5-1, the J gene TRBJ2-1; possible D gene TRBD1, 5 bases. Germline V gene lookup returns CDR1 SGHRS and CDR2 YFSETQ. Trimming took off 0 bases at V and 2 bases at J, with 9 bases between the two ends. CDR3 length equals 15 residues.

This chain connects TRBV23-1 to TRBJ2-6; 8 positions agree with TRBD1. TRBV23-1 is designated an ORF whose function remains uncertain. The V gene end was trimmed by 0 bases and the J gene end by 0 bases; junction bases not matched to a gene: 16. The CDR3 has 22 amino acids. In DNA form, the CDR3 reads TGCGCCAGCAGTCAATCGGACCGACAGGGGACAGGAGGAGACTCTGGGGCCAACGTCCTGACTTTC. It yields the protein CASSQSDRQGTGGDSGANVLTF.

This clonotype was detected a few times. The chain recombines TRBV27 with TRBJ1-5; perhaps TRBD1 as D (5 bases). The V and J ends lost 1 base and 4 bases respectively, with 11 bases between them. The CDR3 runs to 15 residues. CDR1 MNHEY and CDR2 SMNVEV come from the germline V gene (reference sequence). The CDR3 bases are TGTGCCAGCAGTTTATTGTGGGGCGGAAATCAGCCCCAGCATTTT. Protein product: CASSLLWGGNQPQHF.

The count of this clonotype is one. With a much larger clone just one base away, this may be a read error. J is TRBJ2-3 and V is TRBV4-3; TRBD2 matches at 11 bases. CDR1 and CDR2 from the germline V gene are LGHNA and YSLEER. Losses at the gene ends were 1 base for V and 4 bases for J; bases not matched to a gene: 10. The CDR3 is made up of 18 amino acids. The CDR3: CASSQGWTSGYRADTQYF. The CDR3 DNA sequence: TGCGCCAGCAGCCAAGGATGGACTAGCGGGTATAGAGCAGATACGCAGTATTTT.

This clonotype came up a few times. The V gene is TRBV20-1, the J gene TRBJ1-1; 8 positions match TRBD1. Germline CDR1 reads DFQATT; CDR2 reads SNEGSKA (reference sequence). The V and J ends lost 3 bases and 5 bases, in that order; junction bases with no gene match: 11. The CDR3 is 15 amino acids. CDR3 nucleotides: TGCAGTGCTAGGGGAACGGGGACAGGAAGGACTGAAGCTTTCTTT. It specifies CSARGTGTGRTEAFF.

This rearrangement joins TRBV20-1 to TRBJ2-1; the D gene is possibly TRBD2 (5 bases). V dropped 3 bases and J dropped 3 bases, with 15 bases sitting between them. The CDR3 length is 15 residues. The germline V gene has CDR1 DFQATT and CDR2 SNEGSKA (reference sequence). CDR3 residues: CSARSSLRVYNEQFF. The CDR3 coding sequence is TGCAGTGCTAGGTCGTCCCTGCGGGTCTACAATGAGCAGTTCTTC.

Note on this clonotype: This may stem from a read error, because a much larger clone lies one nucleotide away. This chain links TRBV30 with TRBJ1-5; D unclear. Germline-derived CDR1 and CDR2 are GTSNPN and SVGIG (reference sequence). This CDR3 region has 16 residues. The CDR3 coding sequence is TGTGCCTGGAGTGTACTTGGAGGGCTGGGCAATCAGCCCAAGCATTTT. This codes for CAWSVLGGLGNQPKHF. Full variable domain (rest looked up from reference TRBV30 and TRBJ1-5): SQTIHQWPATLVQPVGSPLSLECTVEGTSNPNLYWYRQAAGRGLQLLFYSVGIGQISSEVPQNLSASRPQDRQFILSSKKLLLSDSGFYLCAWSVLGGLGNQPKHFGDGTRLSIL.

This clonotype was counted between two and nine times. This chain uses TRBV6-5 with TRBJ2-3; no clear D gene. Trimming removed 5 bases from V and 3 bases from J, with 18 bases in between. Germline lookup yields CDR1 MNHEY and CDR2 SVGAGI. This CDR3 is built from 16 residues. The DNA for the CDR3 is TGTGCCAGCAGTAACGATCCCAGTCCGTGGACAGATACGCAGTATTTT. Translated: CASSNDPSPWTDTQYF.